This passage covers 29 T cell receptor beta chains from one sample sequenced in a study of CD8+CD57+ T cells in acquired aplastic anemia. The use of genomic DNA as template underpinned the TCR beta VDJ and CDR3 profiling. TCRdb re-analysed the reads in MiXCR, keeping a single row per CDR3 protein. The sample shows about 95,000 distinct CDR3 sequences, about 67% of them seen only once. It was patients with CD8+CD57+ cell expansion by flow cytometry who were chosen for sequencing. Sequences were obtained from sorted CD4+, CD8+, or CD8+CD57+ T cells (not recorded which) from PBMCs. These receptors were taken from a human donor with aplastic anemia.

The chain combines TRBV11-2 with TRBJ2-5; 9 positions agree with TRBD1. The germline gives CDR1 SGHAT, CDR2 FQNNGV. V gave up 5 bases and J gave up 5 bases; unmatched junction bases: 3. CDR3 length: 13 amino acids. As DNA, the CDR3 is TGTGCCAGCAGCATCGGGACAGGGGAGACCCAGTACTTC. The encoded protein is CASSIGTGETQYF.

The rearrangement links TRBV20-1 to TRBJ2-7, with 7 bases matching TRBD1. V lost 5 bases to trimming and J lost 3 bases; unmatched junction nucleotides: 4. This CDR3 is 12 amino acids long. The germline V gene has CDR1 DFQATT and CDR2 SNEGSKA (reference sequence). The CDR3 loop reads CSASGQNYEQYF. Here the CDR3 DNA reads TGCAGTGCTTCGGGACAGAACTACGAGCAGTACTTC.

V gene TRBV19 combines with J gene TRBJ1-2; D call uncertain. Trimming took 0 bases from V and 4 from J, leaving 12 bases between them. This CDR3 is built from 15 residues. Germline assignment: CDR1 LNHDA and CDR2 SQIVND (reference sequence). The DNA for the CDR3 is TGTGCCAGTAGTATAGATCTATACGCATCCTATGGCTACACCTTC. Translating gives CASSIDLYASYGYTF.

This chain uses TRBV7-4 with TRBJ2-1; 14 nucleotides line up with TRBD2. V lost 5 bases and J lost 10; bases outside the gene matches: 4. This CDR3 is 14 amino acids long. The V gene's germline CDR1 is SGHVT and CDR2 SQSDAQ. CDR3 DNA sequence: TGTGCCAGCAGCCCAAGGACTAGCGGGGGGGAGCAGTTCTTC. Its protein is CASSPRTSGGEQFF.

Turning to this clonotype: Here the CDR3 omits its conserved ending phenylalanine or tryptophan, so a read error is the likely source. The genes are TRBV2 and TRBJ1-5; no firm D call. V lost 8 bases and J 2 bases, leaving 13 bases between the germline ends. This CDR3 is 14 amino acids long. Germline assignment: CDR1 SNHLY and CDR2 FYNNEI. As DNA, the CDR3 is TGTGCCAGCGCGATTAGTAGGGGCAATCAGCCCCAGCATTCT. Translating it yields CASAISRGNQPQHS.

The rearrangement joins TRBV20-1 to TRBJ1-6; possibly TRBD1 for D (6 bases). Germline CDR1 reads DFQATT; CDR2 reads SNEGSKA (reference sequence). The CDR3 is made up of 13 amino acids. Trimming stripped 2 bases from V and 4 bases from J, with 6 bases between. The CDR3 nucleotides read TGCAGTGCTAGACAGGGGTATAATTCACCCCTCCACTTT. Amino acid sequence: CSARQGYNSPLHF.

The V and J genes are TRBV10-3 and TRBJ1-3, with D possibly being TRBD1 (5 bases). V shed 3 bases and J shed 0 bases, with 12 bases lying between them. The germline V gene has CDR1 ENHRY and CDR2 SYGVKD. The CDR3 sequence is 16 residues long. CDR3 in DNA: TGTGCCATCAGTGAAATGACAGTCGGCTCTGGAAACACCATATATTTT. Protein sequence: CAISEMTVGSGNTIYF.

J is TRBJ2-1 and V is TRBV15, with TRBD2 identical over 12 bases. CDR3 size: 15 residues. Trimming at V came to 4 bases and at J to 8 bases, leaving 6 bases not matched to a gene. Germline CDR1 and CDR2: LNHNV and YYDKDF (reference sequence). CDR3 in amino acids: CATSIGTSGFDEQFF. The CDR3 coding sequence is TGTGCCACCAGCATCGGGACTAGCGGGTTCGATGAGCAGTTCTTC.

The chain couples TRBV7-2 to TRBJ2-7, with D hard to call. V lost 2 bases to trimming and J lost 3 bases, with 5 bases between them. CDR1 is SGHTA, CDR2 FQGNSA, per germline. The CDR3 has 12 residues. CDR3 sequence (DNA): TGTGCCAGCAGCTTACCGAACTACGAGCAGTACTTC. Translating gives CASSLPNYEQYF. Full variable domain (rest looked up from reference TRBV7-2 and TRBJ2-7): GAGVSQSPSNKVTEKGKDVELRCDPISGHTALYWYRQSLGQGLEFLIYFQGNSAPDKSGLPSDRFSAERTGGSVSTLTIQRTQQEDSAVYLCASSLPNYEQYFGPGTRLTVT.

CDR3 sequence: CASSLASGAVEQYF. The CDR3 nucleotides are TGTGCCAGCAGCTTAGCTAGCGGGGCAGTCGAGCAGTACTTC. The V gene is TRBV7-8, the J gene TRBJ2-7; TRBD2 agrees at 8 bases. The CDR3 is 14 residues long. CDR1 is SGHVS and CDR2 is FQNEAQ in the germline V gene. V lost 0 bases and J lost 6; bases outside the gene matches: 4.

The chain combines TRBV27 with TRBJ2-3; D possibly corresponds to TRBD2 (7 bases). V was trimmed by 2 bases and J by 9 bases, leaving 24 bases between them. The length of the CDR3 is 17 residues. Looked up from germline, CDR1 is MNHEY and CDR2 is SMNVEV (reference sequence). In DNA, the CDR3 is TGTGCCAGCAGTTTAAGGATAAGACAGACAGGACTAGGCACGCAGTATTTT. Its translation: CASSLRIRQTGLGTQYF.

The chain has TRBV12-3 or TRBV12-4 and TRBJ2-5; 14 nucleotides match TRBD2. The trim removed 4 bases at V and 13 bases at J, leaving 2 bases unmatched. The CDR3 has 12 residues. CDR3 coding DNA: TGTGCCAGCAGTTCGACTAGCGGGGGGGGGTACTTC. This codes for CASSSTSGGGYF.

The V and J genes are TRBV7-8 and TRBJ2-5; D is possibly TRBD1 (6 bases). CDR1 SGHVS and CDR2 FQNEAQ come from the germline V gene. The V end was cut by 1 base, the J end by 4 bases, with 16 bases between. This CDR3 is built from 16 residues. The CDR3: CASSLGLAGVGETQYF. CDR3 coding DNA: TGTGCCAGCAGCTTAGGATTGGCAGGGGTAGGAGAGACCCAGTACTTC. Supplemented by reference TRBV7-8 and TRBJ2-5, the full variable domain reads GAGVSQSPRYKVAKRGQDVALRCDPISGHVSLFWYQQALGQGPEFLTYFQNEAQLDKSGLPSDRFFAERPEGSVSTLKIQRTQQEDSAVYLCASSLGLAGVGETQYFGPGTRLLVL.

This clonotype was seen only a few times. The genes are TRBV2 and TRBJ2-7; no clear D. The CDR3 has 11 residues. CDR1 is SNHLY, CDR2 FYNNEI, per germline. With 6 bases removed from V and 6 bases from J, the gap between germline ends came to 9 bases. The CDR3 reads CASRRQSEQYF. In DNA form, the CDR3 reads TGTGCCAGCAGGAGGCAGAGCGAGCAGTACTTC.

As to this clonotype: One end of the junction does not line up with germline, which may come from a read error. This chain connects TRBV20-1 to TRBJ2-1, with 10 bases identical to TRBD2. This CDR3 comprises 14 residues. CDR1 is DFQATT, CDR2 SNEGSKA, per germline (reference sequence). CDR3 in DNA: TGCAGTGCTACTAGCGGGGGTGACTACAATGAGCAGTCCTTC. Translation: CSATSGGDYNEQSF.

This chain joins TRBV19 and TRBJ2-3, with 13 bases fitting TRBD2. Trimming removed 8 bases from V and 7 bases from J; junction bases left unmatched: 6. Germline V gene sequence: CDR1 LNHDA, CDR2 SQIVND (reference sequence). The CDR3 contains 14 residues. In DNA, the CDR3 is TGTGCCAGTGGGACTAGCGGGACCGGGAATACGCAGTATTTT. Protein sequence: CASGTSGTGNTQYF. The whole variable domain, remainder taken from reference TRBV19 and TRBJ2-3, is DGGITQSPKYLFRKEGQNVTLSCEQNLNHDAMYWYRQDPGQGLRLIYYSQIVNDFQKGDIAEGYSVSREKKESFPLTVTSAQKNPTAFYLCASGTSGTGNTQYFGPGTRLTVL.

J is TRBJ2-7 and V is TRBV27; D gene unclear. The ends were cut back, 2 bases at V and 0 bases at J, with 8 bases in the middle. Germline assignment: CDR1 MNHEY and CDR2 SMNVEV (reference sequence). This CDR3 has 14 residues. CDR3 amino acids: CASSLIGSSYEQYF. CDR3 nucleotide sequence: TGTGCCAGCAGTTTAATAGGCAGCTCCTACGAGCAGTACTTC.

CDR3 amino acids: CASSAGVGAPYEQYF. DNA for the CDR3: TGTGCCAGCAGCGCGGGTGTAGGGGCCCCCTACGAGCAGTACTTC. The V call is TRBV7-2, the J call TRBJ2-7, with D perhaps given as TRBD1 or TRBD2 (5 bases each). Deletions cut 5 bases from V and 2 bases from J, with 16 bases between. The germline V gene encodes CDR1 SGHTA and CDR2 FQGNSA. This CDR3 is built from 15 residues.

The chain uses TRBV24-1 and TRBJ2-5; D possibly matches TRBD1 or TRBD2 (6 bases each). Trimming left V 6 bases short and J 0 bases short, with 10 bases between. This CDR3 spans 14 amino acids. Germline V gene data show CDR1 as KGHDR and CDR2 as SFDVKD. CDR3 amino acids: CATSRGAYQETQYF. In DNA, the CDR3 is TGTGCCACCAGTAGGGGGGCGTACCAAGAGACCCAGTACTTC.

This clonotype came up a few times. The CDR3 sequence: CAISESQVLTMGEQFF. CDR3 bases: TGTGCCATCAGTGAGTCGCAGGTCCTTACAATGGGAGAGCAGTTCTTC. The rearrangement joins TRBV10-3 to TRBJ2-1; D call uncertain. V was shortened by 0 bases and J by 10 bases, with 19 bases between the two germline ends. The CDR3 is 16 amino acids. The germline CDR1 and CDR2 sequences are ENHRY and SYGVKD.

This clonotype was found a few times. V and J are TRBV2 and TRBJ2-7; the match to TRBD1 covers 7 bases. CDR1 is SNHLY, CDR2 FYNNEI, per germline. V was clipped by 1 base and J by 3 bases; unmatched bases: 3. This CDR3 has 14 residues. The DNA for the CDR3 is TGTGCCAGCAGTGAAGGGGACAGAAACTACGAGCAGTACTTC. Its protein product is CASSEGDRNYEQYF.

This clonotype was seen repeatedly, ten times or more. V gene TRBV6-1 combines with J gene TRBJ1-6; possibly TRBD1 for D (5 bases). With 0 bases removed from V and 8 bases from J, the gap between germline ends came to 14 bases. CDR3 length equals 16 residues. Germline-derived CDR1 and CDR2 are MNHNS and SASEGT. The CDR3 sequence: CASSEAGGALYSPLHF. CDR3 nucleotide sequence: TGTGCCAGCAGTGAAGCGGGAGGGGCTCTTTATTCACCCCTCCACTTT.

V is TRBV7-9 and J is TRBJ2-7; 10 nucleotides align to TRBD2. The J segment lost 7 bases and the V segment lost 0 bases, leaving 6 bases of the junction unmatched. The CDR3 covers 15 residues. Germline V lookup: CDR1 SEHNR, CDR2 FQNEAQ (reference sequence). The DNA for the CDR3 is TGTGCCAGCAGCTTAGCGCTAGCGGGAGTTGAAGAGCAGTACTTC. Translating gives CASSLALAGVEEQYF.

The rearrangement uses TRBV19 and TRBJ1-5; D is perhaps TRBD1 (5 bases). The germline CDR1 and CDR2 sequences are LNHDA and SQIVND (reference sequence). The CDR3 consists of 14 residues. Trimming removed 9 bases at V and 4 bases at J, with 16 bases between. For the CDR3, the DNA is TGTGCCAGCAAAGACGACAGCGCTAATCAGCCCCAGCATTTT. Encoded protein: CASKDDSANQPQHF.

The chain combines TRBV5-5 with TRBJ2-7; 11 nucleotides align to TRBD2. There are 16 residues in the CDR3. CDR1 SGHKS and CDR2 YYEKEE come from the germline V gene (reference sequence). V gave up 6 bases and J gave up 1 base; unmatched junction bases: 9. The CDR3 spells CASTLSGTSGSYEQYF. The CDR3 DNA is TGTGCCAGCACCCTTAGTGGGACTAGCGGATCCTACGAGCAGTACTTC.

For the CDR3, the DNA is TGCAGTGCTAGTGGTGTAAGCTCCTATAATTCACCCCTCCACTTT. This encodes CSASGVSSYNSPLHF. The chain employs TRBV20-1 and TRBJ1-6; no clear D gene. This CDR3 is 15 amino acids long. Germline V gene sequence: CDR1 DFQATT, CDR2 SNEGSKA (reference sequence). V was shortened by 3 bases and J by 0 bases, with 9 bases between the two germline ends.

This sequence joins TRBV24-1 and TRBJ2-1; D not resolved. Germline V gene lookup returns CDR1 KGHDR and CDR2 SFDVKD. This CDR3 spans 13 amino acids. Trimming left V 4 bases short and J 7 bases short, with 10 bases between. The CDR3 DNA follows: TGTGCCACCAGTGAGCCTAGTAGGAATGAGCAGTTCTTC. Its translation: CATSEPSRNEQFF.

The V gene is TRBV19, the J gene TRBJ1-5; a weak D match, TRBD1 (5 bases). Germline values: CDR1 LNHDA, CDR2 SQIVND (reference sequence). The CDR3 is 14 amino acids. V lost 2 bases and J lost 5, with 10 bases in between. CDR3 in amino acids: CASSIQGPDQPQHF. CDR3 bases: TGTGCCAGTAGTATACAGGGTCCGGATCAGCCCCAGCATTTT.

The rearrangement links TRBV24-1 to TRBJ2-1; D may be TRBD1 (6 bases). Between the trimmed V and J ends, which lost 7 bases and 5 bases, there was a span of 8 bases. The CDR3 loop spans 12 amino acids. Germline assignment: CDR1 KGHDR and CDR2 SFDVKD. CDR3 sequence (DNA): TGTGCCACCAGCTGGGGGCACAATGAGCAGTTCTTC. Its translation is CATSWGHNEQFF.